This T cell receptor beta chain comes out of a study of cytomegalovirus exposure and HLA in healthy donors. Looking at the study overall: Of the donors genotyped, 300 to 500 in all, about 76% fell in the Caucasian-associated ancestry cluster.

60 Vbeta and 13 Jbeta primers were used in PCR. The repertoire was sequenced with immunoSEQ multiplex PCR; TCRdb's copy has only in-frame clones and lacks some. The top ten clones hold about 1.3% of a sample with around 160,000 clones, around 72% of them seen once. The CDR3 length is 13 residues. The V gene's germline CDR1 is SSHAT and CDR2 FNYEAQ (reference sequence). In regard to this clone: The antigen is unknown. Its ends do not fully match the called genes, so a read error is possible. The same CDR3 also results from other DNA sequences found in this sample.

Overall study findings and caveats: Later analysis showed TCR association rates varying by HLA locus, highest for DRB1 and lowest for HLA-C. HLA alleles showed associations with about 15,000 TCR beta sequences in a later analysis, at a 0.05 false discovery rate.

The V and J genes are TRBV7-7 and TRBJ1-1; the D gene is possibly TRBD1 (5 bases). This receptor was obtained from a middle-aged man in good health and CMV-seronegative. Sequences were obtained from PBMCs. The CDR3 reads CASSLDRNTEAFF. The CDR3 bases are TGTGCTAGCAGCTTAGACAGGAACACTGAAGCTTTCTTT.